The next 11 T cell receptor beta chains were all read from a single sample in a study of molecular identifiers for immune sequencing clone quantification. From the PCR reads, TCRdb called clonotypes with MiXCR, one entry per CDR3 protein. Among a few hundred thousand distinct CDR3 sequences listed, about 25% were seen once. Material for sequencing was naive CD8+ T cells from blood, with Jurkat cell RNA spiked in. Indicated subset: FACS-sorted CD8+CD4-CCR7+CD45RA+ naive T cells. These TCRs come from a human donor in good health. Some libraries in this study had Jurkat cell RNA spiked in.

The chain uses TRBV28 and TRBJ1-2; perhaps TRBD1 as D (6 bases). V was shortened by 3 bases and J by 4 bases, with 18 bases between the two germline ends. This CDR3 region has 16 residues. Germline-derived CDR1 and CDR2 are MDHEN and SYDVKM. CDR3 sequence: CASSLTRQDPTYGYTF. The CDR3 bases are TGTGCCAGCAGTTTGACCCGACAGGACCCCACCTATGGCTACACCTTC.

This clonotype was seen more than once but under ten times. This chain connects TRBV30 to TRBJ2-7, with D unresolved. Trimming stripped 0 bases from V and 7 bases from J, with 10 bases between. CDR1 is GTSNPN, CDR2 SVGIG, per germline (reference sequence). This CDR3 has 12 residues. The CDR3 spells CAWSVGVWEQYF. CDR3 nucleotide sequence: TGTGCCTGGAGTGTTGGGGTTTGGGAGCAGTACTTC.

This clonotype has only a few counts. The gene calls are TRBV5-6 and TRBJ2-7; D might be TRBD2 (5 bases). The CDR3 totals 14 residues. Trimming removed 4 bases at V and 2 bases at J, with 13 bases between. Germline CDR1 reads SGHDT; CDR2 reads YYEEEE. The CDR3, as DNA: TGTGCCAGCAGCGGTGGACTGAAGACCTACGAGCAGTACTTC. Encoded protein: CASSGGLKTYEQYF.

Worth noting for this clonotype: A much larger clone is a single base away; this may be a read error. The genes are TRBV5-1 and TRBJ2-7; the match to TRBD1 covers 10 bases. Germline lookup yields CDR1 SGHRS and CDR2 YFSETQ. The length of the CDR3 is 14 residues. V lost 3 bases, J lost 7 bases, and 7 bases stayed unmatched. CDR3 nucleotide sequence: TGCGCCAGCAGCTGGACGACAGGGGGCGAAGAGCAGTACTTC. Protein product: CASSWTTGGEEQYF.

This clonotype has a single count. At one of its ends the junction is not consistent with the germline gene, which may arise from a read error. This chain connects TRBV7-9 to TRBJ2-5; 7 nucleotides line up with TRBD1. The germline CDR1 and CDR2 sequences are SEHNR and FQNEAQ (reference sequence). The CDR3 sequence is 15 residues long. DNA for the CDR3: TGTGCCAGCGCCCGCCGGGACAGTGGGGCTGAGACCCAGTGCTTC. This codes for CASARRDSGAETQCF.

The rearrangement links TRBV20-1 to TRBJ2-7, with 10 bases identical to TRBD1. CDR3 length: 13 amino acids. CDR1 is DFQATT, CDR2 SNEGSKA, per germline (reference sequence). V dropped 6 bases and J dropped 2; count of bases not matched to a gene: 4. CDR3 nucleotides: TGCAGTGCGGACGGACAGGGGGCCTACGAGCAGTACTTC. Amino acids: CSADGQGAYEQYF.

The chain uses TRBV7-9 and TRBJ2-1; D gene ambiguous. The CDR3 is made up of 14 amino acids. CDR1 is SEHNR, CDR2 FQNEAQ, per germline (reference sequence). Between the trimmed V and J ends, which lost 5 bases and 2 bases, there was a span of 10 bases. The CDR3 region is CASSPGLAYNEQFF. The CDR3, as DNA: TGTGCCAGCAGCCCAGGTCTGGCCTACAATGAGCAGTTCTTC.

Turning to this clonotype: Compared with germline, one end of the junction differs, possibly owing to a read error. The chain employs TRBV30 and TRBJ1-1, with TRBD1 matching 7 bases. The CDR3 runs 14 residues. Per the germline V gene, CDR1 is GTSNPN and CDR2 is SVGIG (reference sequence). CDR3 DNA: TGTGCCGGAGGTCGGGACAGCATGAACACTAAAGCTTTCTTT. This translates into CAGGRDSMNTKAFF.

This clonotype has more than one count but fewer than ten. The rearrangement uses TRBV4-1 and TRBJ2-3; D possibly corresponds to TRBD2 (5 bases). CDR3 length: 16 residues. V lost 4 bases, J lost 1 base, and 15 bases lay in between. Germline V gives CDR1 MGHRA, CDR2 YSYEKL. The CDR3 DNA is TGCGCCAGCAGCCGTGATGGGTGGAGGCGCACAGATACGCAGTATTTT. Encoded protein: CASSRDGWRRTDTQYF.

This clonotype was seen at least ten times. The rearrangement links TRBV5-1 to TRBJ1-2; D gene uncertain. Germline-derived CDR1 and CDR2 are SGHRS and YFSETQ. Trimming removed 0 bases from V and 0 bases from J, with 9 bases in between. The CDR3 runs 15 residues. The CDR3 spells CASSLVAVSNYGYTF. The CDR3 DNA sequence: TGCGCCAGCAGCTTGGTGGCCGTATCTAACTATGGCTACACCTTC.

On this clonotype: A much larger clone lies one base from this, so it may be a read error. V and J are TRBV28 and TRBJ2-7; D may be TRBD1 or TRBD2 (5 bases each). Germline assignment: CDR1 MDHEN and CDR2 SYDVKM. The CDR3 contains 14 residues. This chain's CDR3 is CAGSLWGSSYEQYF. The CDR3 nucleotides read TGTGCCGGCAGTTTATGGGGGAGCTCCTACGAGCAGTACTTC.